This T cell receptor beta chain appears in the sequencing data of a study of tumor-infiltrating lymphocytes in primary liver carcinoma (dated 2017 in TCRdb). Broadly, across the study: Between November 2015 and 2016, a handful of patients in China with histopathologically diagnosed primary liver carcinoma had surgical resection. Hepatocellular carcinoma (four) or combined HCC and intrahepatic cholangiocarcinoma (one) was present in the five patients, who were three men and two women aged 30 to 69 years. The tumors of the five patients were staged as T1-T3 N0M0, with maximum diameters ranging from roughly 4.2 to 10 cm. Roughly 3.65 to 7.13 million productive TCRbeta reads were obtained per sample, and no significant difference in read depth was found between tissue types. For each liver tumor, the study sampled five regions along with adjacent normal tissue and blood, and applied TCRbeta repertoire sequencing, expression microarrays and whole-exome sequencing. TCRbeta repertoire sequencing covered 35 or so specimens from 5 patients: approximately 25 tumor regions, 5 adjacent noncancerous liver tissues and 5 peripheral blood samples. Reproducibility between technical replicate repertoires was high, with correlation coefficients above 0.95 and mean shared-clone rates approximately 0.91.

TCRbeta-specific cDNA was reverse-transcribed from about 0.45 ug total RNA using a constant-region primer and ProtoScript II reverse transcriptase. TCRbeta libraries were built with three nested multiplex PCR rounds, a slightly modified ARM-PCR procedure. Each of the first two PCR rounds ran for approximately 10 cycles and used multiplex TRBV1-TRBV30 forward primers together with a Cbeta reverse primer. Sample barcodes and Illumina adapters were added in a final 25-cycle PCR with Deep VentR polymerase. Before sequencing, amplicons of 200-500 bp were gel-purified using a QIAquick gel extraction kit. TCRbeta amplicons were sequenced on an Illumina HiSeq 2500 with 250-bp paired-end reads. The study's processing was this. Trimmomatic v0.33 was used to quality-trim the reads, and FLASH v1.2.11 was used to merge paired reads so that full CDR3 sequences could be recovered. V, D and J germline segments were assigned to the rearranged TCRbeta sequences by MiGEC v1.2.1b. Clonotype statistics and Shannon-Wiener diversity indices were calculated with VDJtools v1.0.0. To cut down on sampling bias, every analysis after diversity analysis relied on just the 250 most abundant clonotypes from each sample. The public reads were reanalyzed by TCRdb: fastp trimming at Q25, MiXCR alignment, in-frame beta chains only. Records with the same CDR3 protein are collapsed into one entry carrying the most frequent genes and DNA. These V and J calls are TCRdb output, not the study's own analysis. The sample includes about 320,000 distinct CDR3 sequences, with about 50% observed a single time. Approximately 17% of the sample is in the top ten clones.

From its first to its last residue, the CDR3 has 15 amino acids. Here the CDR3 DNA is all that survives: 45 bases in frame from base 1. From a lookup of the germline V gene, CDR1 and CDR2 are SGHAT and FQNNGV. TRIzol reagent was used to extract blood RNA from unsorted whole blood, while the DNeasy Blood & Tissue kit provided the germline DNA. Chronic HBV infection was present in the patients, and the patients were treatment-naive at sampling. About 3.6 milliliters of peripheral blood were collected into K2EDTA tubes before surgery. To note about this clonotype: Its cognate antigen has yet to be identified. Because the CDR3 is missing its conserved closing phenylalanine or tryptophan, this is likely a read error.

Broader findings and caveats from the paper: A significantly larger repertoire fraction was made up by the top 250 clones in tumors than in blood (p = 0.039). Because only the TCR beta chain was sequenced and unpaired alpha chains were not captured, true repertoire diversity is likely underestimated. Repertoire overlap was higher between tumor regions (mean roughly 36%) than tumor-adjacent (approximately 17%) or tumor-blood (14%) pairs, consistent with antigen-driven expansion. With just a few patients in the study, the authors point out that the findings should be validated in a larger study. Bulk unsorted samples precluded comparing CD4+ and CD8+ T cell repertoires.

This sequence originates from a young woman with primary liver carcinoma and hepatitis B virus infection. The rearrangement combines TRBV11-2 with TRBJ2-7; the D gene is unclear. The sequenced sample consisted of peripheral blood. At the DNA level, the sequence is TGTGCCGGCAGCTTAGGGCGTGAGATCTCCTACGAGCAGTACTCC. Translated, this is CAGSLGREISYEQYS.